This T cell receptor beta chain was recovered during a study of molecular identifiers for immune sequencing clone quantification. The study's findings and limits: More than 97% of effector molecules, versus under 1% of naive-cell molecules, belonged to clones above 20 RNA copies. Reportedly, one cell's Jurkat TCR RNA was detected within 1,100,000 naive CD8 cells.

V lost 4 bases, J lost 2 bases, and 9 bases stayed unmatched. Per the germline V gene, CDR1 is SGHTA and CDR2 is FQGNSA. This CDR3 is built from 16 residues. The use of previously described methods and listed TCR primers produced the bulk TCR libraries. TCRdb processed the PCR reads anew with MiXCR; each CDR3 protein has one entry. The profile shows over 550,000 distinct CDR3 sequences, around 25% of them singletons. Sorted cell numbers of about 19,000 to 1,000,000, with 10%, 30% or 50% RNA, served as input for naive CD8 libraries. Worth noting for this clonotype: What it binds is unknown. Since a much larger clone is just one base distant, this may be a read error.

This sequence originates from a human donor in good health. Some libraries in this study had Jurkat cell RNA spiked in. Sample: naive CD8+ T cells from blood, with Jurkat cell RNA spiked in. Subset given: FACS-sorted CD8+CD4-CCR7+CD45RA+ naive T cells. The chain couples TRBV7-2 to TRBJ2-3, with 7 bases matching TRBD2. This CDR3 is CASSSAGGGYTDTQYF. The CDR3 DNA is TGTGCCAGCAGCTCCGCTGGCGGGGGATACACAGATACGCAGTATTTT.